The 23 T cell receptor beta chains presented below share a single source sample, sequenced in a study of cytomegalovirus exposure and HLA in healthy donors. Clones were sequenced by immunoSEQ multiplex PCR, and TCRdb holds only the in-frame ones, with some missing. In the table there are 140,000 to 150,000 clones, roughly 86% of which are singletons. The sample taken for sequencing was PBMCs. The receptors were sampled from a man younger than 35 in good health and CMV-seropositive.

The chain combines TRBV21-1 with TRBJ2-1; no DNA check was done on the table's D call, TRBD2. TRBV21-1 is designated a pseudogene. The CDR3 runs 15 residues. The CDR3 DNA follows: TGTGCCAGCACTCCCTCCTGGGGGAGGGCCAATGAGCAGTTCTTC. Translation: CASTPSWGRANEQFF.

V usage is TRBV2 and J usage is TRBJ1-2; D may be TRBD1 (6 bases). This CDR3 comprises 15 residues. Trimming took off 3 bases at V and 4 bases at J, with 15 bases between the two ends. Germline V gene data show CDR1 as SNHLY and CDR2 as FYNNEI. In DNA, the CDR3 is TGTGCCAGCAGTGATACAGGGAAGACAGTCTATGGCTACACCTTC. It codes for CASSDTGKTVYGYTF.

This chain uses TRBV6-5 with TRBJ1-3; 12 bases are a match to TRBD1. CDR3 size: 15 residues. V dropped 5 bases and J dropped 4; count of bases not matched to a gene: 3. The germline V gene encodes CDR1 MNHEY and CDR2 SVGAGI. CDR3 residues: CASSQGQGAGNTIYF. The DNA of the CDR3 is TGTGCCAGCAGTCAGGGACAGGGGGCCGGAAACACCATATATTTT.

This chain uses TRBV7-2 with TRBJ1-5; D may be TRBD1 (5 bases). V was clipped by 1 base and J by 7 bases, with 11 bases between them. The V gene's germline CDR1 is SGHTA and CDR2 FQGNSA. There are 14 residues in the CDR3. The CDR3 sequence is CASSLGGGGQPQHF. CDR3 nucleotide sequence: TGTGCCAGCAGCTTAGGTGGGGGAGGGCAGCCCCAGCATTTT.

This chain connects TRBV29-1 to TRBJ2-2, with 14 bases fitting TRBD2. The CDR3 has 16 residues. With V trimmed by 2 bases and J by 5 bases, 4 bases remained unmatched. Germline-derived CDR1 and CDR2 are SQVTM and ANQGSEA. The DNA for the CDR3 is TGCAGCGTTGAAATCGGACTAGCGGGAGGTACCGGGGAGCTGTTTTTT. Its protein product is CSVEIGLAGGTGELFF.

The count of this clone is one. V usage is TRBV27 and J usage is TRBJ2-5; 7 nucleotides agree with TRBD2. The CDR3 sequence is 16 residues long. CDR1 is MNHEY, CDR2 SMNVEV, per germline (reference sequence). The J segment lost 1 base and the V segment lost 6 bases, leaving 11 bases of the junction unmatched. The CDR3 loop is CASSLWTRGGQETQYF. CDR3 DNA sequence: TGTGCCAGCAGCCTCTGGACTAGGGGCGGCCAAGAGACCCAGTACTTC.

CDR3 sequence reads: CASSLGHGGSSYEQYF. In DNA, the CDR3 is TGTGCCAGCAGTTTGGGACACGGCGGGAGCTCCTACGAGCAGTACTTC. The V call is TRBV27, the J call TRBJ2-7, with D maybe TRBD2 (7 bases). This CDR3 contains 16 residues. Trimming cost V 3 bases and J 0 bases, with 15 bases left between them. Germline values: CDR1 MNHEY, CDR2 SMNVEV (reference sequence).

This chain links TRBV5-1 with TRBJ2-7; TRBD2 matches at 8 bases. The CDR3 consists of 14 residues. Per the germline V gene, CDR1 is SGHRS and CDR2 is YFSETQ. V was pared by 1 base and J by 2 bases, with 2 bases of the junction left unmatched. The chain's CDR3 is CASSLSGGTYEQYF. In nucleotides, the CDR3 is TGCGCCAGCAGCTTGTCGGGGGGGACCTACGAGCAGTACTTC. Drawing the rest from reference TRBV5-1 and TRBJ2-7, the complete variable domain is KAGVTQTPRYLIKTRGQQVTLSCSPISGHRSVSWYQQTPGQGLQFLFEYFSETQRNKGNFPGRFSGRQFSNSRSEMNVSTLELGDSALYLCASSLSGGTYEQYFGPGTRLTVT.

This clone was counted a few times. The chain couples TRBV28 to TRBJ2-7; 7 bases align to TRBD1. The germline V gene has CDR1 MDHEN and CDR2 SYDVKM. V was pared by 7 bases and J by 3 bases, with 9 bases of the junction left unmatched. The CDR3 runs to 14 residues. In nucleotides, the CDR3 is TGTGCCAGCAATCCGGGACAGACCGTCTACGAGCAGTACTTC. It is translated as CASNPGQTVYEQYF.

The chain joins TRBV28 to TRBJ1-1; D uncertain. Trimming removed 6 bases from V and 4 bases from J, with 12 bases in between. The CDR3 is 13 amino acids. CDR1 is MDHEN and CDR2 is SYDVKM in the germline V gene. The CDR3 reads CASRGLPGTEAFF. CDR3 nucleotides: TGTGCCAGCAGGGGTCTGCCGGGCACTGAAGCTTTCTTT.

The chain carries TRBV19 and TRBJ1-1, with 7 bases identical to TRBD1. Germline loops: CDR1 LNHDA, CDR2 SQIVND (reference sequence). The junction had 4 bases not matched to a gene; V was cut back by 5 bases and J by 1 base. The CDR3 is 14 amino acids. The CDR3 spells CASSDRVGNTEAFF. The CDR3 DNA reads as TGTGCCAGTAGTGACAGGGTAGGGAACACTGAAGCTTTCTTT.

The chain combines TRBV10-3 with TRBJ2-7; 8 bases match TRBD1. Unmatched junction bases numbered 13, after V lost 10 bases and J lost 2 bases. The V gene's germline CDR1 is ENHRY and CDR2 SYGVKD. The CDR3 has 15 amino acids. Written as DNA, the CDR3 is TGTGCCACCACTGAGCCGGGACAGGTAACCTACGAGCAGTACTTC. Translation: CATTEPGQVTYEQYF.

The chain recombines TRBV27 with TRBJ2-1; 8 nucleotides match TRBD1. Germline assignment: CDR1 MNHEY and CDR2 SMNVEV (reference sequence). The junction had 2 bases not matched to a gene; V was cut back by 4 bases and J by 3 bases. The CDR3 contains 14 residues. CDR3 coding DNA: TGTGCCAGCAGTTCCGGGACAGGCTACAATGAGCAGTTCTTC. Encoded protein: CASSSGTGYNEQFF.

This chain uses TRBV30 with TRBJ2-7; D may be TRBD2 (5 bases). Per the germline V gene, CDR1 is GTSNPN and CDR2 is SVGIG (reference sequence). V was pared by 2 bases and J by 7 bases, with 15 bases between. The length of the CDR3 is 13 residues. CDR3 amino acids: CAWSTGLSYEQYF. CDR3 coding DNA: TGTGCCTGGAGTACGGGGTTGAGTTATGAGCAGTACTTC.

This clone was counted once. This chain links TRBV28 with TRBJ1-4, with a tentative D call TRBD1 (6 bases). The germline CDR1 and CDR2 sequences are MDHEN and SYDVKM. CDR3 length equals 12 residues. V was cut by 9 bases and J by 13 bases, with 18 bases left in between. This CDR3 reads CASGPFDRRLFF. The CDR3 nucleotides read TGTGCCAGTGGCCCTTTTGACAGGCGACTGTTTTTT. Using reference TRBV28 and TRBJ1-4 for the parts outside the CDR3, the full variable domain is DVKVTQSSRYLVKRTGEKVFLECVQDMDHENMFWYRQDPGLGLRLIYFSYDVKMKEKGDIPEGYSVSREKKERFSLILESASTNQTSMYLCASGPFDRRLFFGSGTQLSVL.

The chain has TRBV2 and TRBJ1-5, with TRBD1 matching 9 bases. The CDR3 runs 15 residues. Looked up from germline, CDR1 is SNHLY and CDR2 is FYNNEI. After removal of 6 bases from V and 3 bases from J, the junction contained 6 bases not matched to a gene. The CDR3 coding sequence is TGTGCCAGCAGAGTCCGGGACAGGGCCAATCAGCCCCAGCATTTT. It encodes CASRVRDRANQPQHF.

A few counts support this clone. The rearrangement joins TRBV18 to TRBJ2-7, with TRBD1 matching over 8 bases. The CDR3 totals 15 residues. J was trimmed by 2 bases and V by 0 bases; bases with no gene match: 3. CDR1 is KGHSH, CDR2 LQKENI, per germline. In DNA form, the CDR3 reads TGTGCCAGCTCACCACCCTGGACAGGGACCTACGAGCAGTACTTC. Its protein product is CASSPPWTGTYEQYF.

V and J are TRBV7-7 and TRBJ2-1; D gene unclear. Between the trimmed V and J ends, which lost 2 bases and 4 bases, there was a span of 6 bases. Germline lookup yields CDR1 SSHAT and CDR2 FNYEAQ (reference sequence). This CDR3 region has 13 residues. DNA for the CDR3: TGTGCCAGCAGCTTAACAATATACAATGAGCAGTTCTTC. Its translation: CASSLTIYNEQFF.

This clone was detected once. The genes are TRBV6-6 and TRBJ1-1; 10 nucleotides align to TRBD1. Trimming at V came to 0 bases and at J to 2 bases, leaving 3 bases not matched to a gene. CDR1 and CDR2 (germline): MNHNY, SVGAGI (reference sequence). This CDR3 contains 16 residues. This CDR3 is CASSYSGTGDNTEAFF. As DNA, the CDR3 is TGTGCCAGCAGTTACTCTGGGACAGGGGACAACACTGAAGCTTTCTTT.

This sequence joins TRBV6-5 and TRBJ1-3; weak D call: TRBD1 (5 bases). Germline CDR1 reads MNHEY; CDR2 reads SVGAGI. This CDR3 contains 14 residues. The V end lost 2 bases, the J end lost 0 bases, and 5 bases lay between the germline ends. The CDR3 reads CASSYDSSGNTIYF. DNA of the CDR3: TGTGCCAGCAGTTACGACAGCTCTGGAAACACCATATATTTT.

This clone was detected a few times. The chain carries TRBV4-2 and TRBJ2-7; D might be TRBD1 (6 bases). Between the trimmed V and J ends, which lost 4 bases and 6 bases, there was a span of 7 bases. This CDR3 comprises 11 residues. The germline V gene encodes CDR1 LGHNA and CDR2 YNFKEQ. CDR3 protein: CASSLGGEQYF. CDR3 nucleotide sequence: TGTGCCAGCAGCCTAGGGGGCGAGCAGTACTTC.

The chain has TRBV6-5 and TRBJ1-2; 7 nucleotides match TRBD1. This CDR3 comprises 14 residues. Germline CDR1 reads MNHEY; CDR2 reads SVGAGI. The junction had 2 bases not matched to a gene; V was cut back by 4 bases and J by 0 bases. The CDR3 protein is CASSFGQANYGYTF. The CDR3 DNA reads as TGTGCCAGCAGTTTCGGACAGGCTAACTATGGCTACACCTTC.

The CDR3 protein is CASNLLGPSYEQYF. The CDR3 DNA sequence: TGTGCCAGCAACTTACTAGGTCCCTCCTACGAGCAGTACTTC. The J gene is TRBJ2-7, the V gene TRBV2; D may be TRBD2 (5 bases). Germline loops: CDR1 SNHLY, CDR2 FYNNEI. The CDR3 sequence is 14 residues long. Trimming removed 7 bases from V and 0 bases from J, with 13 bases in between.